This TCR beta chain was recorded in a study of cytomegalovirus exposure and HLA in healthy donors (dated by TCRdb to about 2017). About the investigation overall: An earlier analysis of approximately 640 of the donors reported more than 250 Gb of sequence data and about 100 million unique TCR beta sequences from roughly 200 million T cells. Among the approximately 420 genotyped donors, about 85% belonged to the genetic ancestry cluster associated with self-reported Caucasian donors. Across 300 to 400 genotyped donors of the cohort, an average of roughly 200,000 unique TCR beta nucleotide sequences per donor were sequenced, and 15% to 20% of those sequences were non-productive. Typing coverage differed by locus: A, B, C, DRB1 and DQB1 were typed in about 620-630 donors, DQA1 in roughly 510, DPA1 in approximately 600, and DPB1 in roughly 450. An earlier analysis of some 500 of the donors applied high-throughput TCR beta sequencing to assess whether each TCR beta V gene segment acted as functional or pseudogenic. HLA typing covered class I and class II loci at four-digit resolution. Roughly 5 DR-DQ haplotypes were treated as single units for association and clustering because of strong linkage in the cohort. All discovery cohort repertoires had been generated on a single sequencing platform. A later genetic analysis took genome-wide SNP genotypes for about 65% of the 666 donors and used that subset as a discovery cohort. Besides the first cohort of 666 subjects, a separate validation cohort made up of 120 or so different subjects was used. To study patterns of TCR occurrence, a later analysis re-analyzed previously published TCR beta repertoires from 700 or so donors and added high-resolution HLA genotyping. The study used immunosequencing to profile the T cell repertoires of approximately 690 subjects and linked those repertoires to cytomegalovirus serostatus. High-throughput TCR immunosequencing, statistical association of individual TCRs with disease status, and machine learning were combined to predict cytomegalovirus infection status. About 280 gigabases of sequencing data and around 90 million unique TCR sequences made up an early release that covered approximately 620 HLA-typed donors. Alongside the repertoire data, information on donor age, sex, ethnicity and CMV serostatus was compiled. The study aimed to test whether cataloging public T cell receptors could reveal signatures of past pathogen exposure. Rather than using new phenotypic data, the later analysis identified candidate immune exposures from TCR beta sequences and from how often those sequences occurred across donors.

Findings and caveats that apply to the study as a whole: In vitro tests confirmed that three of the cytomegalovirus-associated TCR beta chains recognize cytomegalovirus antigens. Compared with the approximately 710-donor mean, donors in an Asian-associated ancestry cluster had fewer N-insertions in productive TCRs, according to a later genetic analysis. A later analysis found that most CMV-associated TCR beta chains appeared HLA-restricted, with HLA associations seemingly driven largely by CMV exposure. V-gene and J-gene trimming of TCR beta chains was associated with a missense DCLRE1C variant in a later genetic analysis, and the association was replicated in an independent cohort. A cluster of highly shared sequence variants was judged likely to represent a technical artifact of the sequencing pipeline. Most TCR sequences were seen in very few donors, while some public TCRs were found in many individuals. When HLA alleles, especially DR and DQ, strongly co-occurred, TCR associations were difficult to assign to individual alleles. According to a later analysis, parvovirus B19, influenza, CMV and Epstein-Barr virus appeared linked to several top co-occurrence clusters. Correlated functional status among segregating V segments might reflect linkage disequilibrium, but an unknown experimental factor could not be ruled out. In this cohort, only TCR beta chains were sequenced, and detectable features were limited by the absence of alpha or paired-chain data. In a later analysis, TCR association rates were found to vary across HLA loci, with the most associated TCRs seen for DRB1 alleles and the fewest for HLA-C alleles. Sequencing depth was assumed to be roughly uniform across donors in the presence/absence analyses, though that assumption may not hold. For the cohort, immune exposure information was limited to CMV serostatus. Because HLA typing was missing for some donors at each locus, association tests included only the typed subset. A further reported finding was that TCR beta sequences accurately predicted the HLA-A and HLA-B alleles for most subjects in the first cohort. In an earlier analysis of some 500 of the donors, most TCR beta V segments were observed in productive rearrangements about 87% or about 30% of the time, broadly matching IMGT annotations. In both the original and validation cohorts, the classifier was reported to diagnose cytomegalovirus status with high specificity and sensitivity. Because counts were too low, 15 or so rarely observed V segments, including chromosome 9 orphons, were excluded from the earlier analysis of several hundred of the donors. A later analysis found that HLA-associated TCR beta chains were more clonally expanded and had lower generation probabilities than equally common non-associated chains. At a false discovery rate of 0.05, a later analysis linked some 17,000 TCR beta sequences to specific HLA alleles. The authors suggested that the approach could potentially be extended to other disease states and immunological phenotypes. The study gave a list of more than 150 TCR beta chains associated with cytomegalovirus.

The library was made by the immunoSEQ multiplex PCR assay. A mixture of 60 forward primers for TCR Vbeta segments and 13 reverse primers for TCR Jbeta segments was used in the multiplex PCR. The CDR3 region of rearranged TCR beta genes was amplified from genomic DNA by a multiplex PCR assay. The Illumina HiSeq System was used to sequence the amplified TCR beta libraries as 87-base-pair reads. In the paper's pipeline: In a later analysis, approximately 74 million unique TCR beta chains were counted across the 666 repertoires, and roughly 11 million of these chains were shared by at least two donors. Raw reads were error-corrected and collapsed into unique sequences with a nearest-neighbor algorithm that merged closely related sequences to remove PCR and sequencing errors. Alignment of CDR3 sequences to IMGT reference sequences was used to assign V, D and J gene segments. Each retained sequence needed at least a six-nucleotide match to both a V gene segment and a J gene segment. Rearrangements were called productive when the CDR3 lacked stop codons and stayed in frame with V and J; all others were non-productive. CDR3 was defined by IMGT convention, running from the second conserved V-encoded cysteine to the conserved J-encoded phenylalanine. Sequences without an unambiguous match to a single V gene segment were excluded from the earlier analysis of 500 to 700 of the donors. In an earlier analysis of a few hundred of the donors, V segments were called functional above 56.7% productive rearrangements and were called segregating when the between-donor standard deviation exceeded 5%. A statistical classification framework was built for diagnosing cytomegalovirus status from the catalog of TCR beta chain sequences. V and J gene assignment, in a later analysis, came from comparing TCR nucleotide sequences with IMGT/GENE-DB human TR gene sequences. A later analysis assigned CDR3 sequences and most-parsimonious VDJ recombination scenarios with the TCRdist pipeline. In a later analysis, each TCR beta chain was defined by its CDR3 amino acid sequence together with its V-gene family, and reads lacking a unique V-gene family were excluded. In a later analysis, a few hundred highly shared, low-generation-probability nucleotide sequences were removed to address suspected cross-contamination and a sequencing artifact. A later analysis calculated a clonal expansion index for each public chain from normalized within-repertoire ranks of inferred template counts. In a later analysis, generation probabilities were computed using a VDJ recombination model fitted to out-of-frame rearrangements, and the results were checked against IGoR. In a later analysis, hypergeometric tests were used to score TCR-TCR, TCR-HLA and TCR-CMV co-occurrence, with a repertoire-size bias correction applied to TCR pairs. To estimate false discovery rates, a later analysis permuted the HLA or CMV assignments 20 times. In a later analysis, co-occurring TCRs were grouped using DBSCAN, with TCRdist sequence similarity added in when clustering inside HLA-allele-positive subsets. Co-occurrence clustering excluded repertoires with fewer than 30,000 or more than 120,000 public chains, plus five with anomalous nucleotide sharing. Imported from immuneACCESS, the table was reduced by TCRdb to in-frame sequences with V and J called. These copies leave out some clones; in studies compared against another copy, an unresolved V gene accounts for under half, and the cause of the remainder is not known. D and trimming come from the DNA, and the V and J calls and clone size come from that table. The sample contains fewer than 120,000 clones, nearly 80% of them found a single time. Around 1.3% of the sample is held by the ten biggest clonotypes.

The cohort comprised 710 or so healthy bone marrow donors. At the time of sampling, all cohort members were nominally healthy, though unrecorded immune exposures were likely present. The donor was CMV seronegative and was included in the group of a few hundred seronegative cohort members. A peripheral blood sample was provided by each donor, and peripheral blood mononuclear cells were used for TCR beta sequencing. Genomic DNA was extracted from the blood cell samples with the Qiagen DNeasy Blood Extraction Kit. On this clone itself: The specificity of this receptor is unknown. It has no much larger one-base neighbor in the sample; base qualities were not kept.

The source material was PBMCs. The source is a woman aged 25 to 39 in good health and CMV-seronegative.

The sequence in DNA is TGTGCCATCAACAGGGGAGCGGGAGGCCCCACAGATACGCAGTATTTT. This gives the protein CAINRGAGGPTDTQYF. This chain is built from TRBV6-4 and TRBJ2-3; TRBD2 matches 9 bases in the middle. The germline V gene gives CDR1 as MRHNA and CDR2 as SNTAGT. From V the trimming removes 10 bases and from J it removes 2 bases, while the gene matches leave 13 bases of the junction unaccounted for. Inclusive of the bounding cysteine and phenylalanine, the CDR3 is 16 residues long. Only the CDR3 DNA stays, 48 bases, in frame from base 1.